The 3 T cell receptor beta chains below were found in one sample sequenced in a study of OX40 agonist ivuxolimab in advanced cancers. Sequencing was performed with immunoSEQ multiplex PCR; in TCRdb, only in-frame clones are kept and a portion is missing. This table has roughly 50,000 clones, about 86% appearing once. The input for sequencing was CD4+ or CD8+ T cells sorted from blood, taken in a trial of the OX40 agonist ivuxolimab. These receptors all come from an adult with an advanced solid tumor such as melanoma, head and neck, liver or kidney cancer.

This chain uses TRBV11-1 with TRBJ2-1; 12 bases are shared with TRBD2. The trim removed 5 bases at V and 2 bases at J, leaving 1 base unmatched. Germline V lookup: CDR1 SGHAT, CDR2 FQDESV (reference sequence). The CDR3 is 15 amino acids. The CDR3 region has the DNA TGTGCCAGCAGCCGGACTAGCGGGACCTACAATGAGCAGTTCTTC. The encoded protein is CASSRTSGTYNEQFF.

The chain has TRBV5-4 and TRBJ1-3; maybe TRBD1 (6 bases). CDR1 and CDR2 (germline): SGHNT, YYREEE (reference sequence). The CDR3 contains 14 residues. Trimming took off 3 bases at V and 0 bases at J, with 7 bases between the two ends. The chain's CDR3 is CASSSGDSGNTIYF. CDR3 DNA: TGTGCCAGCAGCTCAGGGGACTCTGGAAACACCATATATTTT.

The chain uses TRBV15 and TRBJ1-2; D remains unclear. The CDR3 has 17 amino acids. Germline values: CDR1 LNHNV, CDR2 YYDKDF (reference sequence). The ends were cut back, 0 bases at V and 5 bases at J, with 19 bases in the middle. The CDR3 is CATSRDFPDISLYGYTF. The CDR3 DNA reads as TGTGCCACCAGCAGAGATTTCCCTGACATCTCCTTATATGGCTACACCTTC.